Included here is one TCR beta chain sequence, with context. Its specificity is not known. This sample stems from a study of T cell repertoires in cytomegalovirus infection. TCRdb itself ran the reads through MiXCR, one entry per CDR3 protein. There are hundreds of thousands of distinct CDR3 sequences in the sample; approximately 32% occur only once, and approximately 13% lies in the top ten. CDR1 is SGHDT, CDR2 YYEEEE, per germline. The CDR3 consists of 14 residues. Trimming pared 5 bases from V and 5 bases from J, leaving 16 bases between. V and J are TRBV5-6 and TRBJ1-1, with D tentatively TRBD1 (6 bases). Here the sequenced sample was cultured CD8+ T cells from PBMCs, taken from culture after CMV antigen stimulation. The receptor's source is a human donor in good health (CMV status not recorded). Some clones in this sample may be carry-over from other donors' samples. The CDR3 sequence is CASRQGWGKTEAFF. CDR3 nucleotide sequence: TGTGCCAGCAGACAGGGATGGGGGAAGACTGAAGCTTTCTTT.